This T cell receptor beta chain was found in a study of T-cell reconstitution after alpha-beta-depleted transplantation in children. About this clonotype: Its antigen remains unidentified.

Germline CDR1 is KGHDR and CDR2 is SFDVKD. The CDR3 consists of 15 residues. The germline V and J ends were trimmed by 9 bases and 3 bases, with 20 bases remaining between them. Whole-study findings and limits: TCRbeta diversity was high at day 60 in some patients (a result of surviving recipient T cells and thymic progenitors). Expanded graft clones, several hundred of them, were reportedly the source of alpha-beta T cells about two months after transplant.

Researchers prepared the TCRbeta library using unique molecular identifiers, the study reports. TCRdb passed the PCR reads through MiXCR, listing each CDR3 protein once. The table lists 450,000 to 550,000 distinct CDR3 sequences, more than 9.5% of them singletons. Sequenced here: PBMCs, mostly from graft donor cells, sampled 180 days after TCRalphabeta/CD19-depleted stem cell transplant. The rearrangement links TRBV24-1 to TRBJ2-7; D may be TRBD1 (6 bases). The receptor was derived from a female patient between 2 and 15 years old who had a stem cell transplant for aplastic anemia, so the T cells may come from the graft donor. The CDR3 DNA reads TGTGCCACCCCCAGATTCCACAGGGAAGACTACGAGCAGTACTTC. This gives the protein CATPRFHREDYEQYF.